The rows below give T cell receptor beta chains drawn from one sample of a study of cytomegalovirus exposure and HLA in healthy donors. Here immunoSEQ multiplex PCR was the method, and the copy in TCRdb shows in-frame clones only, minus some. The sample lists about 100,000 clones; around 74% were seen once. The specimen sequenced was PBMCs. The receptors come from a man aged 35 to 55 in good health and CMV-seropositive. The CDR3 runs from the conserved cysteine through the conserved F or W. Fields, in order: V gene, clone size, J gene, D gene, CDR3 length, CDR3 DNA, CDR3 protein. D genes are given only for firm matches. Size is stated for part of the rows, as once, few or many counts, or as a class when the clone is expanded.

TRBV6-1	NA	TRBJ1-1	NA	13	TGTGCCAGCAGTCTACAGGATTCGTCGGAAGCTTTCTTT	CASSLQDSSEAFF
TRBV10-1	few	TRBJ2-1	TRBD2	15	TGCGCCAGCAGTGAGGGGAGGGCCCCCATCGATGAGCAGTTCTTC	CASSEGRAPIDEQFF
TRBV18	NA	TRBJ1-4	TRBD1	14	TGTGCCAGCTCCCCCGGGACAGAAAATGAAAAACTGTTTTTT	CASSPGTENEKLFF
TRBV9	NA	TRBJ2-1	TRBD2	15	TGTGCCAGCAGCTCCAGCGGGAGCTCGTACAATGAGCAGTTCTTC	CASSSSGSSYNEQFF
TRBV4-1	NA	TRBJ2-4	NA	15	TGCGCCAGCAGCCAAGAAGGGGGTACTGGAAACATTCAGTACTTC	CASSQEGGTGNIQYF
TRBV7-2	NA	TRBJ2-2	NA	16	TGTGCCAGCAGGCGATCGACAGTATCGAACACCGGGGAGCTGTTTTTT	CASRRSTVSNTGELFF
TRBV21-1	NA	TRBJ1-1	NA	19	TGTGCCAGCAGCAAATCCCGGACAGGACCCTTAGAAACGAACACTGAAGCTTTCTTT	CASSKSRTGPLETNTEAFF
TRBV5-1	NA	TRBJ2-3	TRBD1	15	TGCGCCGGCAGCTTGCAGGGGGTGGCGACATATACGCAGTATTTT	CAGSLQGVATYTQYF
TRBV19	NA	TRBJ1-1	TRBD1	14	TGTGCTGCTGGGACAGTGAATAGAGACACTGAAGCTTTCTTT	CAAGTVNRDTEAFF
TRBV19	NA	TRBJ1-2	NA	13	TGTGCCAGTAGTATAGGGCCAGGCTATGGCTACACCTTC	CASSIGPGYGYTF